The rows below give T cell receptor beta chains drawn from one sample of a study of T cells in Graves' hyperthyroidism and ophthalmopathy. TCRdb redid the calling of the multiplex PCR reads with MiXCR, one entry per CDR3 protein. The data show hundreds of thousands of distinct CDR3 sequences, with 11% to 15% seen just once and 5.8% held by the top ten. Sequencing was carried out using blood. These receptors were collected from a woman aged 30 to 39 with Graves' hyperthyroidism that later progressed to Graves' ophthalmopathy. The CDR3 runs from the conserved cysteine through the conserved F or W. The order of the fields is V gene, clone size, J gene, D gene, CDR3 protein, CDR3 DNA. D genes are given only for firm matches. Clone size is not always given. Where it is, it says once, few, many or a class for expanded clones.

V: TRBV27; size: few; J: TRBJ2-3; D: TRBD2; CDR3: CASSGLAGGVDTQYF; DNA: TGTGCCAGCAGCGGACTAGCGGGAGGAGTAGATACGCAGTATTTT
V: TRBV5-6; size: many; J: TRBJ2-5; D: .; CDR3: CASGSPSVPGETQYF; DNA: TGTGCCAGCGGCTCCCCGTCGGTTCCCGGGGAGACCCAGTACTTC
V: TRBV6-1; size: many; J: TRBJ2-6; D: .; CDR3: CASRTKGANVLTF; DNA: TGTGCCAGCAGAACAAAGGGGGCCAACGTCCTGACTTTC
V: TRBV2; size: many; J: TRBJ2-2; D: TRBD2; CDR3: CASSPGLADTGELFF; DNA: TGTGCCAGCAGTCCGGGACTAGCAGACACCGGGGAGCTGTTTTTT
V: TRBV27; size: many; J: TRBJ2-1; D: .; CDR3: CASRHRGTLGNEQFF; DNA: TGTGCCAGCAGACACCGGGGGACTCTAGGAAATGAGCAGTTCTTC
V: TRBV5-1; size: .; J: TRBJ2-5; D: .; CDR3: CASSLESTRQETQYF; DNA: TGCGCCAGCAGCTTGGAGTCGACTCGGCAAGAGACCCAGTACTTC
V: TRBV28; size: many; J: TRBJ1-1; D: TRBD1; CDR3: CASSSPGGDTEAFF; DNA: TGTGCCAGCAGTTCCCCAGGGGGGGACACTGAAGCTTTCTTT
V: TRBV2; size: many; J: TRBJ2-5; D: .; CDR3: CASSAVLTALQETQYF; DNA: TGTGCCAGCAGTGCGGTGCTGACAGCCCTCCAAGAGACCCAGTACTTC
V: TRBV10-3; size: .; J: TRBJ2-2; D: .; CDR3: CAISETTEAGELFF; DNA: TGTGCCATCAGTGAAACGACAGAAGCCGGGGAGCTGTTTTTT
V: TRBV25-1; size: many; J: TRBJ1-5; D: .; CDR3: CASSASGSPQHF; DNA: TGTGCCAGCAGTGCTTCAGGGAGCCCCCAGCATTTT
V: TRBV6-5; size: .; J: TRBJ2-1; D: TRBD2; CDR3: CASSYPGLSYNEQFF; DNA: TGTGCCAGCAGTTACCCGGGACTATCGTACAATGAGCAGTTCTTC
V: TRBV20-1; size: .; J: TRBJ1-1; D: .; CDR3: CSVRFEGNTEAFF; DNA: TGCAGTGTTAGGTTTGAGGGGAACACTGAAGCTTTCTTT
V: TRBV12-3/TRBV12-4; size: many; J: TRBJ1-2; D: TRBD1; CDR3: CASSERTGTQDYRYTF; DNA: TGTGCCAGCAGCGAGAGGACAGGTACTCAAGATTATCGCTACACCTTC
V: TRBV5-5; size: few; J: TRBJ2-1; D: TRBD1; CDR3: CASSLAPRGPYNEQFF; DNA: TGTGCCAGCAGCTTGGCGCCCAGGGGGCCCTACAATGAGCAGTTCTTC
V: TRBV20-1; size: few; J: TRBJ2-4; D: TRBD1; CDR3: CSATTGSAHNIQYF; DNA: TGCAGTGCGACGACAGGGAGCGCCCACAACATTCAGTACTTC
V: TRBV9; size: many; J: TRBJ2-2; D: .; CDR3: CASSVENTGELFF; DNA: TGTGCCAGCAGCGTAGAGAACACCGGGGAGCTGTTTTTT
V: TRBV19; size: many; J: TRBJ2-7; D: TRBD1; CDR3: CATQDLRQGRYEQYF; DNA: TGTGCCACCCAAGACCTTCGACAGGGACGGTACGAGCAGTACTTC
V: TRBV25-1; size: once; J: TRBJ2-7; D: .; CDR3: CASSEGNRVGEQYF; DNA: TGTGCCAGCAGTGAAGGTAACAGGGTGGGCGAGCAGTACTTC
V: TRBV15; size: many; J: TRBJ2-3; D: TRBD2; CDR3: CATSRSTSGGSTDTQYF; DNA: TGTGCCACCAGCAGATCAACTAGCGGGGGATCCACAGATACGCAGTATTTT
V: TRBV27; size: many; J: TRBJ2-1; D: .; CDR3: CASKTQGGGVPYNEQFF; DNA: TGTGCCAGCAAGACACAAGGGGGGGGGGTCCCCTACAATGAGCAGTTCTTC
V: TRBV5-1; size: few; J: TRBJ2-3; D: .; CDR3: CASSLEGRADTQYF; DNA: TGCGCCAGCAGCTTGGAAGGCAGGGCAGATACGCAGTATTTT
V: TRBV12-5; size: many; J: TRBJ1-1; D: .; CDR3: CASGLRQTNTEAFF; DNA: TGTGCTAGTGGTTTGCGACAGACGAACACTGAAGCTTTCTTT
V: TRBV12-3/TRBV12-4; size: many; J: TRBJ1-1; D: .; CDR3: CASSLALAEAFF; DNA: TGTGCCAGCAGTTTAGCGCTAGCTGAAGCTTTCTTT
V: TRBV6-5; size: many; J: TRBJ1-6; D: .; CDR3: CASSYAHVGASNSPLHF; DNA: TGTGCCAGCAGTTACGCCCACGTGGGGGCCAGTAATTCACCCCTCCACTTT
V: TRBV20-1; size: many; J: TRBJ1-2; D: .; CDR3: CSARDISGRGGYTF; DNA: TGCAGTGCTAGAGATATTTCGGGGCGGGGTGGCTACACCTTC
V: TRBV6-8; size: many; J: TRBJ2-2; D: .; CDR3: CASSYPSRTPNTGELFF; DNA: TGTGCCAGCAGTTACCCTTCCAGGACCCCTAACACCGGGGAGCTGTTTTTT
V: TRBV11-2; size: many; J: TRBJ1-1; D: .; CDR3: CASSLVWQGDTEAFF; DNA: TGTGCCAGCAGCTTAGTTTGGCAGGGAGACACTGAAGCTTTCTTT
V: TRBV20-1; size: many; J: TRBJ2-7; D: TRBD1; CDR3: CSAKSGQGKLGEQYF; DNA: TGCAGTGCTAAGAGCGGACAGGGGAAGTTGGGTGAGCAGTACTTC
V: TRBV12-3/TRBV12-4; size: many; J: TRBJ1-5; D: .; CDR3: CASGDSYSNQPQHF; DNA: TGTGCCAGCGGAGACAGTTATAGCAATCAGCCCCAGCATTTT
V: TRBV20-1; size: many; J: TRBJ1-2; D: .; CDR3: CSARDPYPNYGYTF; DNA: TGCAGTGCTAGAGATCCCTATCCGAACTATGGCTACACCTTC
V: TRBV19; size: .; J: TRBJ2-1; D: TRBD2; CDR3: CASVASGTNEQFF; DNA: TGTGCCAGTGTTGCTAGCGGGACTAATGAGCAGTTCTTC
V: TRBV9; size: few; J: TRBJ1-4; D: .; CDR3: CASSSSTGENEKLFF; DNA: TGTGCCAGCAGCTCGTCGACAGGCGAAAATGAAAAACTGTTTTTT
V: TRBV9; size: .; J: TRBJ2-2; D: .; CDR3: CASSVAPSGNGELFF; DNA: TGTGCCAGCAGCGTAGCCCCCTCAGGGAACGGGGAGCTGTTTTTT
V: TRBV4-3; size: few; J: TRBJ2-3; D: .; CDR3: CASSPDLGDTQYF; DNA: TGCGCCAGCAGTCCGGACTTGGGAGATACGCAGTATTTT
V: TRBV29-1; size: many; J: TRBJ2-5; D: .; CDR3: CSAQSGETQYF; DNA: TGCAGCGCCCAGAGTGGAGAGACCCAGTACTTC
V: TRBV10-3; size: .; J: TRBJ1-6; D: .; CDR3: CAISEGRENSPLHF; DNA: TGTGCCATCAGTGAGGGCCGGGAGAATTCACCCCTCCACTTT
V: TRBV12-3/TRBV12-4; size: many; J: TRBJ2-6; D: .; CDR3: CASILTLGGSGANVLTF; DNA: TGTGCCAGCATTCTGACCCTTGGCGGGTCTGGGGCCAACGTCCTGACTTTC
V: TRBV24-1; size: many; J: TRBJ2-2; D: TRBD2; CDR3: CATHGGLKTSGSTGELFF; DNA: TGTGCCACCCATGGAGGCCTGAAGACTAGCGGGAGCACCGGGGAGCTGTTTTTT
V: TRBV19; size: few; J: TRBJ2-2; D: TRBD2; CDR3: CASSKSSGTAGELFF; DNA: TGTGCCAGTAGTAAGTCTAGCGGGACAGCCGGGGAGCTGTTTTTT
V: TRBV20-1; size: many; J: TRBJ1-1; D: .; CDR3: CSARDVGVAEAFF; DNA: TGCAGTGCTAGAGATGTAGGGGTCGCTGAAGCTTTCTTT
V: TRBV27; size: many; J: TRBJ1-4; D: .; CDR3: CASSSPIDEKLFF; DNA: TGTGCCAGCAGTTCCCCTATTGATGAAAAACTGTTTTTT
V: TRBV20-1; size: many; J: TRBJ1-1; D: .; CDR3: CSARDGAGKGAEAFF; DNA: TGCAGTGCTAGAGATGGGGCAGGGAAGGGAGCTGAAGCTTTCTTT
V: TRBV2; size: many; J: TRBJ1-2; D: .; CDR3: CASSDEGQPLYTF; DNA: TGTGCCAGCAGTGATGAAGGACAGCCTCTTTACACCTTC
V: TRBV2; size: many; J: TRBJ1-1; D: TRBD1; CDR3: CASSGQGATEAFF; DNA: TGTGCCAGCAGTGGACAGGGGGCCACTGAAGCTTTCTTT
V: TRBV20-1; size: many; J: TRBJ1-2; D: TRBD1; CDR3: CSARGIGQGLDGYTF; DNA: TGCAGTGCTAGGGGGATCGGACAGGGGTTGGATGGCTACACCTTC
V: TRBV20-1; size: .; J: TRBJ1-3; D: TRBD1; CDR3: CSGIRQGGGNTIYF; DNA: TGCAGTGGGATAAGACAGGGGGGTGGAAACACCATATATTTT
V: TRBV20-1; size: few; J: TRBJ2-1; D: TRBD2; CDR3: CSAPGLAGDNEQFF; DNA: TGCAGTGCCCCGGGCCTAGCGGGGGACAATGAGCAGTTCTTC
V: TRBV6-4; size: .; J: TRBJ2-3; D: .; CDR3: CASSDRGSTDAQYF; DNA: TGTGCCAGCAGTGACAGGGGAAGCACAGATGCGCAGTATTTT
V: TRBV14; size: .; J: TRBJ1-2; D: .; CDR3: CASSRTRGGYTF; DNA: TGTGCCAGCAGCCGGACAAGAGGGGGCTACACCTTC
V: TRBV6-2/TRBV6-3; size: .; J: TRBJ2-3; D: TRBD2; CDR3: CASSPPGGGVADTQYF; DNA: TGTGCCAGCAGCCCGCCGGGAGGGGGAGTCGCAGATACGCAGTATTTT
V: TRBV20-1; size: many; J: TRBJ2-3; D: .; CDR3: CSARGLYLSDTQYF; DNA: TGCAGTGCTAGAGGTCTCTACCTGTCAGATACGCAGTATTTT
V: TRBV11-1; size: .; J: TRBJ2-1; D: .; CDR3: CASSPPLAEGLYNEQFF; DNA: TGTGCCAGCAGCCCCCCGTTGGCCGAGGGTCTTTACAATGAGCAGTTCTTC
V: TRBV20-1; size: many; J: TRBJ2-3; D: TRBD2; CDR3: CSARDPFASGSPDTQYF; DNA: TGCAGTGCTAGAGATCCTTTTGCCAGCGGGAGCCCAGATACGCAGTATTTT
V: TRBV12-3/TRBV12-4; size: few; J: TRBJ2-7; D: TRBD2; CDR3: CASSSTSEAAYEQYF; DNA: TGTGCCAGCAGTTCCACTAGCGAAGCAGCCTACGAGCAGTACTTC
V: TRBV3-1; size: many; J: TRBJ1-3; D: .; CDR3: CASSQESSGNTIYF; DNA: TGTGCCAGCAGCCAGGAGAGCTCTGGAAACACCATATATTTT
V: TRBV12-5; size: many; J: TRBJ2-2; D: .; CDR3: CASGDTYGELFF; DNA: TGTGCTAGTGGGGACACTTACGGGGAGCTGTTTTTT
V: TRBV12-3/TRBV12-4; size: few; J: TRBJ1-2; D: .; CDR3: CASSEGERRAGYGYTF; DNA: TGTGCCAGCAGTGAGGGGGAGCGGAGGGCAGGCTATGGCTACACCTTC
V: TRBV27; size: many; J: TRBJ2-3; D: .; CDR3: CASQVGLDTDTQYF; DNA: TGTGCCAGCCAAGTGGGGCTTGACACAGATACGCAGTATTTT
V: TRBV11-3; size: few; J: TRBJ2-7; D: .; CDR3: CASSLTTSYEQYF; DNA: TGTGCCAGCAGCTTGACAACCTCCTACGAGCAGTACTTC